This is a list of T cell receptor beta chains from one sample in a study of blood T cell repertoires in COVID-19. The protocol was immunoSEQ multiplex PCR, while the TCRdb copy is restricted to in-frame clones and leaves out a portion. Here the sample spans hundreds of thousands of clones, 87% being singletons. Sequenced material: PBMCs or T cells enriched from blood (not recorded which). The receptor set was obtained from a woman between 18 and 30 years old with acute COVID-19. The CDR3 runs from the conserved cysteine through the conserved F or W. Fields, in order: V gene, CDR3 protein.

>TRBV5-6
CASSPRLTGELFF
>TRBV19
CASSLTQTDRTSPLHF
>TRBV6-5
CASSFLPGQGHYGYTF
>TRBV10-3
CAISDGPNNEQFF
>TRBV11-2
CASSLTSGTGDQETQYF
>TRBV3-1/TRBV3-2
CASSQGGGNSPLHF
>TRBV9
CASSVVSSAAPSTDTQYF
>TRBV5-6
CASSPGTNYGYTF
>TRBV3-1/TRBV3-2
CASSGEGHNTDTQYF
>TRBV5-4
CASSLPGLQETQYF
>TRBV11-3
CASSSMGQSDTQYF
>TRBV4-3
CASSPGGRDGYTF
>TRBV7-8
CASSVPTGSREKQFINEQFF
>TRBV7-8
CASSPNRGGNQPQHF
>TRBV23-1
CASSQQPNVKANYGYTF